The T cell receptor beta chain under discussion was sequenced for a study of molecular identifiers for immune sequencing clone quantification. Across the whole study: The replicates split RNA from roughly 20,000 or 100,000 naive CD8 cells five ways and sequenced four.

The CDR3 is 14 amino acids. CDR1 and CDR2 from the germline V gene are MNHEY and SVGAGI. V gave up 0 bases and J gave up 5 bases, with 7 bases separating them. Naive CD8 T cells underwent sorting with the CD8+CD4-CCR7+CD45RA+ definition. Regarding this clonotype: Its antigen remains unidentified.

Study outcomes and limitations: Reports indicate spiked Jurkat TCR RNA from one cell could be found among roughly 980,000 naive cells.

Bulk TCR libraries were made with methods that had been previously described and with listed TCR primers. MiXCR was run by TCRdb on the PCR reads, yielding one entry per CDR3 protein. Among about 640,000 distinct CDR3 sequences, 20% were seen once, and the ten largest hold approximately 0.9%. The rearrangement links TRBV6-5 to TRBJ2-2; D gene unclear. This clonotype originated in a human donor in good health. Some libraries in this study had Jurkat cell RNA spiked in. The specimen was naive CD8+ T cells from blood, with Jurkat cell RNA spiked in. The sample's subset: FACS-sorted CD8+CD4-CCR7+CD45RA+ naive T cells. CDR3 bases: TGTGCCAGCAGTTACTCGACTTTAACCGGGGAGCTGTTTTTT. It translates to CASSYSTLTGELFF.